The entry below describes one TCR beta chain. As yet, its antigen is unknown. The data stem from a study of monozygotic twins with inflammatory bowel disease. Study outcomes and limitations: Results did not support any single strong IBD-associated signal or clonotype.

TCRdb re-called the 5' RACE reads and gives one entry per CDR3 protein, without DNA. This sample carries fewer than 450,000 distinct CDR3 sequences, with about 2.5% going to the ten biggest clones. Germline loops: CDR1 SGHDN, CDR2 FVKESK. The CDR3 runs to 14 residues. The clonotype comes from a human donor with ulcerative colitis or Crohn's disease, or a healthy co-twin of an affected twin (not recorded which). V usage is TRBV14 and J usage is TRBJ2-4; without DNA, the TCRdb call of TRBD1 cannot be checked. Sequencing was done on a sample of blood. The CDR3 spells CASSPTGILDIQYF. Looking up the rest from reference TRBV14 and TRBJ2-4 gives the full variable domain: EAGVTQFPSHSVIEKGQTVTLRCDPISGHDNLYWYRRVMGKEIKFLLHFVKESKQDESGMPNNRFLAERTGGTYSTLKVQPAELEDSGVYFCASSPTGILDIQYFGAGTRLSVL.